This TCR beta chain was recorded in a study of blood T cells in healthy people across ages. For the second PCR, which ran for about 6 to 12 cycles, a sample-barcoded 5' primer and a J-beta primer mix were used. One entry per CDR3 protein, called by TCRdb with MiXCR from the 5' RACE reads. The sample includes 540,000 or so distinct CDR3 sequences, under 30% of them seen just once. CDR1 DFQATT and CDR2 SNEGSKA come from the germline V gene (reference sequence). The CDR3 is 16 amino acids. V shed 4 bases and J 7 bases; nucleotides not matched to a gene: 9. The sample holds many counts of this clonotype. These data were also filed under a second study, of T cells of mothers and their children.

Sequencing used blood. The chain is built from TRBV20-1 and TRBJ2-1; 14 nucleotides agree with TRBD2. The TCR sequence derives from a boy aged 5-17 years in good health. CDR3 region: CSATDPGLAGVNEQFF. DNA of the CDR3: TGCAGTGCTACCGACCCGGGACTAGCGGGAGTGAATGAGCAGTTCTTC.